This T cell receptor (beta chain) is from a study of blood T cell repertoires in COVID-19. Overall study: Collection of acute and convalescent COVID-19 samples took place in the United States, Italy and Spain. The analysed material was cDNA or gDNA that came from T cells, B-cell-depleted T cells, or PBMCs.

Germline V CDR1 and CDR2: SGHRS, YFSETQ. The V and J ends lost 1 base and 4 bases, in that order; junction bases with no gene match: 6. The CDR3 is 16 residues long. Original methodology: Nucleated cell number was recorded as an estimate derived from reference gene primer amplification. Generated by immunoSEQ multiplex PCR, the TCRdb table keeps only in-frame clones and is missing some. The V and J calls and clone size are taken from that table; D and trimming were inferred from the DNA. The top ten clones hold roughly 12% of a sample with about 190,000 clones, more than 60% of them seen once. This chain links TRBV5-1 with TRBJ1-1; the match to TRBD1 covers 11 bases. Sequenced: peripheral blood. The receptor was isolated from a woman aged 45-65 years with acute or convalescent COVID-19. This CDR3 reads CASSLRTGGMGTEAFF. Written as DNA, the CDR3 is TGCGCCAGCAGCTTGAGGACAGGGGGCATGGGCACTGAAGCTTTCTTT.